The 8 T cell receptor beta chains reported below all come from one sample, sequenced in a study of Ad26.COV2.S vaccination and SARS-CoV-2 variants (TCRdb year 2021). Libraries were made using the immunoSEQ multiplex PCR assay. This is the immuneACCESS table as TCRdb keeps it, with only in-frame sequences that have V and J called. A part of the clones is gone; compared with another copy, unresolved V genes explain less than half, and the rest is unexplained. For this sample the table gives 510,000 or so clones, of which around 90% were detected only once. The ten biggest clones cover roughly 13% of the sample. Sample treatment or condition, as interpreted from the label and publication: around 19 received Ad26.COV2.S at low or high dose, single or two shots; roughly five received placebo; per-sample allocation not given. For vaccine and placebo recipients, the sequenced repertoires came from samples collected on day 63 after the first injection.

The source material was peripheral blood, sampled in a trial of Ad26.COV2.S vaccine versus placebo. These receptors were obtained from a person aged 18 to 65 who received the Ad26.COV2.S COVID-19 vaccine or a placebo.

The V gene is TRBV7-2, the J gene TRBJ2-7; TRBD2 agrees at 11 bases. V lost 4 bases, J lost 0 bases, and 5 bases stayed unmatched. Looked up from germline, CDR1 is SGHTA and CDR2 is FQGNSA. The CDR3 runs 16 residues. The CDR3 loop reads CASSSGLAGGSYEQYF. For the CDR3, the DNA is TGTGCCAGCAGCTCCGGACTAGCGGGCGGCTCCTACGAGCAGTACTTC.

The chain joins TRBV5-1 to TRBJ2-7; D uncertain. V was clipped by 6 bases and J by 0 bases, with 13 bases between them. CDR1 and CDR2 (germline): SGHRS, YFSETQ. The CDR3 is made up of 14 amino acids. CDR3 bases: TGCGCCAGCACCCTAGGCCCCAGCTCCTACGAGCAGTACTTC. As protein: CASTLGPSSYEQYF.

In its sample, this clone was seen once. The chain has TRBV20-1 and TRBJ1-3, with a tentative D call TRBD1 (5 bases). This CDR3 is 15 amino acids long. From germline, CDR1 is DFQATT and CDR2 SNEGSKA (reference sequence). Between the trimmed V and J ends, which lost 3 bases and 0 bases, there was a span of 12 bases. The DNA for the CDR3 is TGCAGTGCTAGTCTGCCGGGGACCTCTGGAAACACCATATATTTT. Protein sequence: CSASLPGTSGNTIYF.

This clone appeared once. The CDR3 nucleotides read TGTGCCAGCAGCCAAAAAGGCACTGAAGCTTTCTTT. Protein: CASSQKGTEAFF. The V gene is TRBV4-2, the J gene TRBJ1-1; D ambiguous. Germline V gene lookup returns CDR1 LGHNA and CDR2 YNFKEQ. The V gene lost 2 bases and the J gene lost 4 bases, with 5 bases spanning the gap. The CDR3 sequence is 12 residues long.

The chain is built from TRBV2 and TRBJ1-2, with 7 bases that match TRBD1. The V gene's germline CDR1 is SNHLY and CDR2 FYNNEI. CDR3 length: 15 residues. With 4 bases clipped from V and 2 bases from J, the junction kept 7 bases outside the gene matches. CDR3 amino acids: CASSVLGTENYGYTF. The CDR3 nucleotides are TGTGCCAGCAGTGTTTTGGGGACAGAGAACTATGGCTACACCTTC.

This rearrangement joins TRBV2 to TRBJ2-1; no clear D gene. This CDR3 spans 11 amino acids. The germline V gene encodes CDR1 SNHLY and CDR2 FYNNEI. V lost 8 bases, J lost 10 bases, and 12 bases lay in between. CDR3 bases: TGTGCCAGCGGGGTCCTCAGAGAGCAGTTCTTC. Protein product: CASGVLREQFF.

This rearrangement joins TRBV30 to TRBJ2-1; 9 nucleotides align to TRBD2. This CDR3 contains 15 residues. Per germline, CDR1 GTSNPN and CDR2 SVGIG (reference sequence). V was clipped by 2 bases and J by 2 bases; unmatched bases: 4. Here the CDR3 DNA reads TGTGCCTGGAGTCTGACTAGCGGAACCTACAATGAGCAGTTCTTC. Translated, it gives CAWSLTSGTYNEQFF.

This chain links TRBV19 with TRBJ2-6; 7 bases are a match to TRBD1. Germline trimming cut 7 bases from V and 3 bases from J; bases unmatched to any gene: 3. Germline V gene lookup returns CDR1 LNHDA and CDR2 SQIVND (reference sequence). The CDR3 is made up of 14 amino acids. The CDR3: CASNRGFGANVLTF. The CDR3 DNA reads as TGTGCCAGTAACAGGGGATTTGGGGCCAACGTCCTGACTTTC.